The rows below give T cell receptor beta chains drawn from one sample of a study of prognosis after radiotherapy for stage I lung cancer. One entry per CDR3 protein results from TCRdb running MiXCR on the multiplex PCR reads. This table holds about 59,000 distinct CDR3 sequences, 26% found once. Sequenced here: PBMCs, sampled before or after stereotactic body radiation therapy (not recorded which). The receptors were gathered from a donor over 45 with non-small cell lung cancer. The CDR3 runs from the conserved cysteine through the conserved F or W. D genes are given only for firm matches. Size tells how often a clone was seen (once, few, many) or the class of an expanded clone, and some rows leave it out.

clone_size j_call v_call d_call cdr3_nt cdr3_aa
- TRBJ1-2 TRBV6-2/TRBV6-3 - TGTGCCAGCATCGAGTCAGGTGTGGAGTATGGCTACACCTTC CASIESGVEYGYTF
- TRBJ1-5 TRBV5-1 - TGCGCCAGCAGCTTGGGAGGGACTTGCAATCAGCCCCAGCATTTT CASSLGGTCNQPQHF
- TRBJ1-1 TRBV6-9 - TGTGCCAGCAGTTACTCCGGGTGGGGAATGAAGAACACTGAAGCTTTCTTT CASSYSGWGMKNTEAFF
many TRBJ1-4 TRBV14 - TGTGCCAGCAGCCACACCCGGGTGGGGGAACTGTTTTTT CASSHTRVGELFF
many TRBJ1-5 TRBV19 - TGTGCCAGTAGTATCCCAAATCAGCCCCAGCATTTT CASSIPNQPQHF
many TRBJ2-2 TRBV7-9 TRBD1 TGTGCCAGCAGCCAACAGGGGGACGGGGAGCTGTTTTTT CASSQQGDGELFF
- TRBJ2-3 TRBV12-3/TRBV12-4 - TGTGCCAGCAGTTCGGTGAGTCAGCCCCAGTATTTT CASSSVSQPQYF
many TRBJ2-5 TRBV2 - TGTGCCAGCAGTGAAGCTTTGAAAGAGACCCAGTACTTC CASSEALKETQYF
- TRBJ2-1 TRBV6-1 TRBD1 TGTGCCAGCAGTGATAGAGGGACAGGGGGCAGGAATGAGCAGTTCTTC CASSDRGTGGRNEQFF
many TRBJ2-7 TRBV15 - TGTGCCACCAGCAGAGGGGTAGCTCAGGACGAGCAGTACTTC CATSRGVAQDEQYF
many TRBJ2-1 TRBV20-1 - TGCAGTGCTAGAGATCGGGACTTCGCGCCCAATGAGCAGTTCTTC CSARDRDFAPNEQFF
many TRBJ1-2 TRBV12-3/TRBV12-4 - TGTGCCAGCAGTTTCGTCGGTATTTCCTATGGCTACACCTTC CASSFVGISYGYTF
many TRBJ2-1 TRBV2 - TGTGCCAGCAGTGGAAATAGAGAGGGAGAGCAGTTCTTC CASSGNREGEQFF
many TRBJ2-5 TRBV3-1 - TGTGCCAGCAGCAGGGACCAAGAGACCCAGTACTTC CASSRDQETQYF
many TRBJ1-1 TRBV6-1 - TGTGCCAGCAGTAAGGGCAGGGTGAACACTGAAGCTTTCTTT CASSKGRVNTEAFF
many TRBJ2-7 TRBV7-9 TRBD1 TGTGCCAGCAGCCGCGGGACAGGGGGGGTTTACGAGCAGTACTTC CASSRGTGGVYEQYF
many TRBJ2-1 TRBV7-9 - TGTGCCAGCAGCCAGACCCATGAGCAGTTCTTC CASSQTHEQFF
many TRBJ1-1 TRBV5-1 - TGCGCCAGCAGCTGGAGGTCCATGAACACTGAAGCTTTCTTT CASSWRSMNTEAFF
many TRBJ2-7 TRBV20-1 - TGCAGTGCTAGAGATTGGGGCCTCGGGCCCTACGAGCAGTACTTC CSARDWGLGPYEQYF
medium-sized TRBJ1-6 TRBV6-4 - TGTGCCAGCAGTGAACCGGCCACAAGCTCACCCCTCCACTTT CASSEPATSSPLHF
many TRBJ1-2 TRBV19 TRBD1 TGTGCCAGTAGTATTGGGACAGGGCTCGGCTACACCTTC CASSIGTGLGYTF
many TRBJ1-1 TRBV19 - TGTGCCAGTAGTATGGGGGTGGGAACTGAAGCTTTCTTT CASSMGVGTEAFF
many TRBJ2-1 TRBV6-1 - TGTGCCAGCAGTGCCTTCCGGGGCCGAAGCTCCTACAATGAGCAGTTCTTC CASSAFRGRSSYNEQFF
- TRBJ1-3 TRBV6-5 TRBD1 TGTGCCAGCAGTTACCATGCGACAGGGTTTGGAAACACTATATATTTT CASSYHATGFGNTIYF
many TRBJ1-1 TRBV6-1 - TGTGCCAGCAGACGGACAGAGAACACTGAAGCTTTCTTT CASRRTENTEAFF
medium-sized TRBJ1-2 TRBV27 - TGTGCCAGCGGCAGGGAAGGGGCGAGGGGCTATGGCTACACCTTC CASGREGARGYGYTF
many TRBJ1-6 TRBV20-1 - TGCAGTGCTAGAGATCCGGAGAGCTCACCCCTCCACTTT CSARDPESSPLHF